This T cell receptor beta chain appears in the sequencing data of a study of PD-L1 blockade in urothelial cancer. This clone was seen more than once but under ten times. Sequencing was performed with immunoSEQ multiplex PCR; in TCRdb, only in-frame clones are kept and a portion is missing. The top ten clones hold under 15% of a sample with about 72,000 clones, 86% of them seen once. Time point indicated: pretreatment peripheral blood. The CDR3 spans 17 residues. V lost 3 bases to trimming and J lost 0 bases; unmatched junction nucleotides: 4. Germline V gene sequence: CDR1 LNHDA, CDR2 SQIVND (reference sequence).

The origin of this receptor is a man between 60 and 75 years old with urothelial cancer. Material: PBMCs, obtained around atezolizumab (anti-PD-L1) treatment. The V and J genes are TRBV19 and TRBJ1-6; the match to TRBD1 covers 8 bases. The CDR3 nucleotides read TGTGCCAGTAGTATTGGACAGGGCAGCTCCTATAATTCACCCCTCCACTTT. This translates into CASSIGQGSSYNSPLHF. Variable domain in full (rest from reference TRBV19 and TRBJ1-6): DGGITQSPKYLFRKEGQNVTLSCEQNLNHDAMYWYRQDPGQGLRLIYYSQIVNDFQKGDIAEGYSVSREKKESFPLTVTSAQKNPTAFYLCASSIGQGSSYNSPLHFGNGTRLTVT.